Listed here is a single T cell receptor (beta chain). This record comes from a study of OX40 agonist ivuxolimab in advanced cancers. Autoimmune disease history or systemic immunosuppression excluded patients. Data came from immunoSEQ multiplex PCR; TCRdb stores just in-frame clones and leaves some out. The sample holds roughly 22,000 clones, 86% seen once. V lost 3 bases and J 3 bases, leaving 8 bases between the germline ends. This CDR3 has 13 residues. Germline CDR1 is LNHDA and CDR2 is SQIVND (reference sequence). The V and J genes are TRBV19 and TRBJ1-1, with D uncertain. The sequencing here drew on CD4+ or CD8+ T cells sorted from blood, taken in a trial of the OX40 agonist ivuxolimab. This TCR came from an adult with an advanced solid tumor such as melanoma, head and neck, liver or kidney cancer. CDR3 in amino acids: CASSISLYTEAFF. In nucleotides, the CDR3 is TGTGCCAGTAGTATTAGTTTGTACACTGAAGCTTTCTTT.